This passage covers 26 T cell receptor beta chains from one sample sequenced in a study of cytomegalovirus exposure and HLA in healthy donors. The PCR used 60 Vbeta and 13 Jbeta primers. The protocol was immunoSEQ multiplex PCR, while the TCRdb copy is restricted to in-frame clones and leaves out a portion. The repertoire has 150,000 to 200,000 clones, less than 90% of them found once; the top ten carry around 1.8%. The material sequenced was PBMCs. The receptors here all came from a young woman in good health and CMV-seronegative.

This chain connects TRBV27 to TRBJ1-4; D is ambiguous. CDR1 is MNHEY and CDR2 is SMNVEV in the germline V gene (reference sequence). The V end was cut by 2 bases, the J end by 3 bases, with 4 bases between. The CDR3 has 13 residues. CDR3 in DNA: TGTGCCAGCAGTTTACAGGCTAATGAAAAACTGTTTTTT. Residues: CASSLQANEKLFF.

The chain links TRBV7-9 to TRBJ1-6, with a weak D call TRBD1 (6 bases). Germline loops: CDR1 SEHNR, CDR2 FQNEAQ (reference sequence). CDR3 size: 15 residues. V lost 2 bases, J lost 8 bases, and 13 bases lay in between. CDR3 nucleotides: TGTGCCAGCAGCTTACAGGGGACGGCACATTCACCCCTCCACTTT. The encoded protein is CASSLQGTAHSPLHF.

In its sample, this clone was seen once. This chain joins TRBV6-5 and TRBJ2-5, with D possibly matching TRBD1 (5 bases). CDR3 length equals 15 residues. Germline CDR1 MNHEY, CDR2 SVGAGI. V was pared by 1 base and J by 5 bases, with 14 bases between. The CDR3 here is CASSYYSGLEETQYF. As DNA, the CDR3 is TGTGCCAGCAGTTACTATTCAGGGCTGGAGGAGACCCAGTACTTC.

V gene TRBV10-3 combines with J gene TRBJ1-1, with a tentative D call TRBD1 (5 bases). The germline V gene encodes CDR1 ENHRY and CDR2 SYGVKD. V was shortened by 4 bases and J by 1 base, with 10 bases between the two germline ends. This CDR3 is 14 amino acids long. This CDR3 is CAISARGENTEAFF. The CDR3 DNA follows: TGTGCCATCAGTGCTAGGGGTGAGAACACTGAAGCTTTCTTT.

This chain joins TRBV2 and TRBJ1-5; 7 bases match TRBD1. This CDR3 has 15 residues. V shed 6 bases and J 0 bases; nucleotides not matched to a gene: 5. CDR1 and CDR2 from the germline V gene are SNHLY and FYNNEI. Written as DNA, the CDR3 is TGTGCCAGCAGATGGGACAGAGATAGCAATCAGCCCCAGCATTTT. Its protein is CASRWDRDSNQPQHF.

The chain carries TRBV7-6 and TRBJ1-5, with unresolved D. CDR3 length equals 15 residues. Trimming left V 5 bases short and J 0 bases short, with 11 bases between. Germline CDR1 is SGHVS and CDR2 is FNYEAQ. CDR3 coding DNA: TGTGCCAGCAGCCCCGAGGGATATAGCAATCAGCCCCAGCATTTT. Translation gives CASSPEGYSNQPQHF.

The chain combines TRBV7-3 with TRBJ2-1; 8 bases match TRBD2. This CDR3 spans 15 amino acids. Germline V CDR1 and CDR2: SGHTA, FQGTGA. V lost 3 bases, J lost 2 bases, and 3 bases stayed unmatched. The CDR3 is CASSFLAGTYNEQFF. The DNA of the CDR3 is TGTGCCAGCAGCTTCTTAGCGGGAACCTACAATGAGCAGTTCTTC.

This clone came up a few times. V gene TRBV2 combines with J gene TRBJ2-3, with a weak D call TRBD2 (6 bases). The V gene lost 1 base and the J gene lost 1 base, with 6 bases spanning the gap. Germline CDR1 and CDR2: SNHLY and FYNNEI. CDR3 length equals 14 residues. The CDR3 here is CASSEGGGTDTQYF. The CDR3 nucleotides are TGTGCCAGCAGTGAAGGCGGGGGCACAGATACGCAGTATTTT.

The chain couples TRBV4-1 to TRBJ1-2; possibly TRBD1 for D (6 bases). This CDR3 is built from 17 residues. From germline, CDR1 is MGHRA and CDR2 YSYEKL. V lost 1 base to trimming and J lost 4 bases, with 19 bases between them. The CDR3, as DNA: TGCGCCAGCAGCCAAGGCCGGCGAACAGGGAGAATCTATGGCTACACCTTC. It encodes CASSQGRRTGRIYGYTF.

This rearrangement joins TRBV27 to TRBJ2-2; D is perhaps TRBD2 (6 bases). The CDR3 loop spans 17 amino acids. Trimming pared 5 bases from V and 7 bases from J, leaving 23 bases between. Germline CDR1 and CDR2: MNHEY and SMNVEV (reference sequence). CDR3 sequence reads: CASSRWAGTAGDGELFF. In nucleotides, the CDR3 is TGTGCCAGCAGTCGCTGGGCGGGGACGGCAGGTGACGGGGAGCTGTTTTTT.

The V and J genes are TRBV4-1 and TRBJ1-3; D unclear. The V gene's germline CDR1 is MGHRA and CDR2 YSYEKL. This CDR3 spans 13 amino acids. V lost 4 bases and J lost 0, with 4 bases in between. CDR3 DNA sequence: TGCGCCAGCAGCCTTAACTCTGGAAACACCATATATTTT. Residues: CASSLNSGNTIYF.

CDR3 DNA: TGTGCCAGCAGCTTAGTTCAGGGGGGCACAGATACGCAGTATTTT. Encoded protein: CASSLVQGGTDTQYF. J is TRBJ2-3 and V is TRBV7-2; 7 bases line up with TRBD1. Trimming cost V 1 base and J 1 base; bases outside gene matches: 2. Germline CDR1 is SGHTA and CDR2 is FQGNSA. CDR3 length: 15 residues.

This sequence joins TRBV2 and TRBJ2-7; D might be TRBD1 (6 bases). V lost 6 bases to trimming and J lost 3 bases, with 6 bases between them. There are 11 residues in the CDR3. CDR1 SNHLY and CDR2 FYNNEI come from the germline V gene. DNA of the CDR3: TGTGCCAGCAGGGACAGCTACGAGCAGTACTTC. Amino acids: CASRDSYEQYF.

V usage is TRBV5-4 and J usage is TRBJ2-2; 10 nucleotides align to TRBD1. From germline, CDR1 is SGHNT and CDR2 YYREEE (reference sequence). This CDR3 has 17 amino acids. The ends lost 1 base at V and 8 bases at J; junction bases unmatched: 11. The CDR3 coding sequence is TGTGCCAGCAGCTTGCTTAGACAGGGGGCTCGTGGTGGGGAGCTGTTTTTT. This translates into CASSLLRQGARGGELFF. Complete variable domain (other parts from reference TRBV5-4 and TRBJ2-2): ETGVTQSPTHLIKTRGQQVTLRCSSQSGHNTVSWYQQALGQGPQFIFQYYREEENGRGNFPPRFSGLQFPNYSSELNVNALELDDSALYLCASSLLRQGARGGELFFGEGSRLTVL.

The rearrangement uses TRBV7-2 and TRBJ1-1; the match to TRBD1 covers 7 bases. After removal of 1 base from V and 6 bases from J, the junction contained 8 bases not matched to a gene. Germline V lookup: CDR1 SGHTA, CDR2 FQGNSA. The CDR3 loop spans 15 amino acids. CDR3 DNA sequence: TGTGCCAGCAGCTTAGGACGGACAGGTAGGGCTGAAGCTTTCTTT. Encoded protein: CASSLGRTGRAEAFF.

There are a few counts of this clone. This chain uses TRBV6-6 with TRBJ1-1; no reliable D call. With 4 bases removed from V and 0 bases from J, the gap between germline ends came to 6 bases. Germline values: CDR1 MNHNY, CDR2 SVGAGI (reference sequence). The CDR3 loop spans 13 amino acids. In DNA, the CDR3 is TGTGCCAGCAGTTCAGATATGAACACTGAAGCTTTCTTT. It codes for CASSSDMNTEAFF.

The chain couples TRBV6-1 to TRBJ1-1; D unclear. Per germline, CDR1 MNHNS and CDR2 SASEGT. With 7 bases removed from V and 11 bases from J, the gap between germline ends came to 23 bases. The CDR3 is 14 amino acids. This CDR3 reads CASINGEGGRPAFF. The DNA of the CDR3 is TGTGCCAGCATTAATGGAGAAGGCGGGCGCCCGGCTTTCTTT.

The CDR3 spells CASSQVPGGSADTQYF. CDR3 coding DNA: TGCGCCAGCAGCCAAGTCCCAGGGGGCTCAGCAGATACGCAGTATTTT. V gene TRBV4-1 combines with J gene TRBJ2-3, with TRBD1 matching over 8 bases. The CDR3 length is 16 residues. In germline, CDR1 is MGHRA, CDR2 YSYEKL. After removal of 1 base from V and 4 bases from J, the junction contained 7 bases not matched to a gene.

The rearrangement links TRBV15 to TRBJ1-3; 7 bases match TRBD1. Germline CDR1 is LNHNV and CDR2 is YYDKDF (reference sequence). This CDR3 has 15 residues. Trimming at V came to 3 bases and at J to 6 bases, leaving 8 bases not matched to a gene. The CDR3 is CATSSGTRGLNTIYF. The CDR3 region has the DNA TGTGCCACCAGCAGCGGGACCAGGGGGTTAAACACCATATATTTT.

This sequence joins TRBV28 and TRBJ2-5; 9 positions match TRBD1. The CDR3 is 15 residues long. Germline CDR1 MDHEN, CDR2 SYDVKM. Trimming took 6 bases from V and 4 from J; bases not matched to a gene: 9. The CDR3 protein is CASRGTGRGTETQYF. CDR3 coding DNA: TGTGCCAGCAGGGGGACAGGGAGAGGAACAGAGACCCAGTACTTC.

The CDR3 DNA reads TGTGCCTGGAGTGTAATTGGCGGTTATGGCTACACCTTC. Encoded protein: CAWSVIGGYGYTF. J is TRBJ1-2 and V is TRBV30; no clear D gene. Trimming stripped 0 bases from V and 5 bases from J, with 10 bases between. Germline V gene sequence: CDR1 GTSNPN, CDR2 SVGIG (reference sequence). CDR3 length: 13 amino acids.

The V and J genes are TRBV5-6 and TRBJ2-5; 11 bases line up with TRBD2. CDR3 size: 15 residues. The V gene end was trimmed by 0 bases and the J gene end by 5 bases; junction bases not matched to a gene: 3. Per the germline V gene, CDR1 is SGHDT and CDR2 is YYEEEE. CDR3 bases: TGTGCCAGCAGCTTGGAACTAGCGGGAGACGAGACCCAGTACTTC. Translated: CASSLELAGDETQYF.

The CDR3 coding sequence is TGCAGTGCCCGAGGAGCTTTCTTT. It specifies CSARGAFF. This rearrangement joins TRBV20-1 to TRBJ1-1, with D unclear. Germline V lookup: CDR1 DFQATT, CDR2 SNEGSKA (reference sequence). The CDR3 loop spans 8 amino acids. The germline V and J ends were trimmed by 6 bases and 10 bases, with 6 bases remaining between them.

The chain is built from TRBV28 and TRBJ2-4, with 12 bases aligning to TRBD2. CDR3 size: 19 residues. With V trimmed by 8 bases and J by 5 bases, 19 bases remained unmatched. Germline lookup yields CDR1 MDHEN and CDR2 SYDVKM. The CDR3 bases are TGTGCCAGCTCCTTTGGGTCTAGCGGGAGGGCCGAGACCCAAAACATTCAGTACTTC. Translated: CASSFGSSGRAETQNIQYF.

The CDR3 protein is CASSSGLAGNGEQFF. In DNA form, the CDR3 reads TGCGCCAGCAGCTCTGGGCTAGCGGGGAACGGTGAGCAGTTCTTC. The chain couples TRBV5-1 to TRBJ2-1, with 9 positions matching TRBD2. CDR1 is SGHRS and CDR2 is YFSETQ in the germline V gene. V dropped 3 bases and J dropped 9; count of bases not matched to a gene: 10. This CDR3 is built from 15 residues.

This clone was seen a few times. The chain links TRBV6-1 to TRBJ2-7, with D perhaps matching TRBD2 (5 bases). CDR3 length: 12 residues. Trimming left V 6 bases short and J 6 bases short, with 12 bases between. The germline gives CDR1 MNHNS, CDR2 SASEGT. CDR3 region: CASSREPLEQYF. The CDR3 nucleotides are TGTGCCAGCAGCCGGGAACCCCTCGAGCAGTACTTC.